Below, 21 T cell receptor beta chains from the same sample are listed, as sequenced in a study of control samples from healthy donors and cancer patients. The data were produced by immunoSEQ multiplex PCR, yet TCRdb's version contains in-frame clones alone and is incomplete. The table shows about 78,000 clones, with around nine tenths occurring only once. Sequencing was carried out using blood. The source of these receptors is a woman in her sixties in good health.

The CDR3 reads CASSEMRGETQYF. For the CDR3, the DNA is TGTGCCAGCAGTGAGATGCGGGGGGAGACCCAGTACTTC. This chain uses TRBV6-1 with TRBJ2-5; the match to TRBD2 covers 7 bases. With V trimmed by 3 bases and J by 5 bases, 3 bases remained unmatched. CDR1 is MNHNS and CDR2 is SASEGT in the germline V gene. The CDR3 sequence is 13 residues long.

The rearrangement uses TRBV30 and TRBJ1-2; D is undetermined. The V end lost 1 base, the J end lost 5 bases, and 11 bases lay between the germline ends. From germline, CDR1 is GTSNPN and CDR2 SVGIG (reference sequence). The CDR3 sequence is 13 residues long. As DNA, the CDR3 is TGTGCCTGGAGTGCAACGGGAAGATATGGCTACACCTTC. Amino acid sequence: CAWSATGRYGYTF.

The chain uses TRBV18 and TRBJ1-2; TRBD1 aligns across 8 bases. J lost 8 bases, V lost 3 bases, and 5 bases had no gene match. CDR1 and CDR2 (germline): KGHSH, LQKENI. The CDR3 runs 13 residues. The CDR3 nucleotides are TGTGCCAGCTCACCGGAGACAGGGGCGGGCTACACCTTC. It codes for CASSPETGAGYTF.

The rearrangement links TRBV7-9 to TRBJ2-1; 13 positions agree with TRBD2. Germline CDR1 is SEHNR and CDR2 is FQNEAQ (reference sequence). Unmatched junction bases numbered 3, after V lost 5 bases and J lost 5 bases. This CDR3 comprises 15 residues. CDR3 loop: CASSPGTSGNNEQFF. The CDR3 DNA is TGTGCCAGCAGCCCCGGGACTAGCGGGAACAATGAGCAGTTCTTC.

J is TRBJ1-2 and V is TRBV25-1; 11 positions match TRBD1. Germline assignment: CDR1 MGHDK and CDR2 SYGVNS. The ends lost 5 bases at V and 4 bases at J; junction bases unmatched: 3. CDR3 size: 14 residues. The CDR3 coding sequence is TGTGCCAGCAGTAGAGGACAGGGGGCCTATGGCTACACCTTC. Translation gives CASSRGQGAYGYTF.

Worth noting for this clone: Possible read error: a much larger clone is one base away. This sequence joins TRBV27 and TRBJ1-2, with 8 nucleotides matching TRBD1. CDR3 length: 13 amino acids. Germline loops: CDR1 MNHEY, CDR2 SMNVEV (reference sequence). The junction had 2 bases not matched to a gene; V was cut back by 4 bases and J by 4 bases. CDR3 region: CASSSTGGYGYTF. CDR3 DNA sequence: TGTGCCAGCAGTTCAACAGGGGGCTATGGCTACACCTTC.

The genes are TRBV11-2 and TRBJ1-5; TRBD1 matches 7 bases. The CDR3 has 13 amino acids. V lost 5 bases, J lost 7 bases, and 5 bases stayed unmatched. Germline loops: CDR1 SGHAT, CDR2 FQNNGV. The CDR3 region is CASSRDRDQPQHF. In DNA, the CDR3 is TGTGCCAGCAGCCGAGACAGGGACCAGCCCCAGCATTTT.

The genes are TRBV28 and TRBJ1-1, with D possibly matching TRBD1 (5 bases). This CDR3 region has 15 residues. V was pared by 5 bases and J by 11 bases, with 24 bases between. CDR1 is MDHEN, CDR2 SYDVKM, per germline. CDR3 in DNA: TGTGCCAGCAGTCCCACTAGTCGGGGCCTACAAGGGGCTTTCTTT. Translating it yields CASSPTSRGLQGAFF. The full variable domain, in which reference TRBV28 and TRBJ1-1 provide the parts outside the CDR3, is DVKVTQSSRYLVKRTGEKVFLECVQDMDHENMFWYRQDPGLGLRLIYFSYDVKMKEKGDIPEGYSVSREKKERFSLILESASTNQTSMYLCASSPTSRGLQGAFFGQGTRLTVV.

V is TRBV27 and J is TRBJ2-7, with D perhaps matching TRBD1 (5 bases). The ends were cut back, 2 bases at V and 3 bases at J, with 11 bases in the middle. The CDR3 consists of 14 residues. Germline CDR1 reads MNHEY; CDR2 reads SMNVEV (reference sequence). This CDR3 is CASSLNPTDYEQYF. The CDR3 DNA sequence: TGTGCCAGCAGTTTAAACCCGACAGACTACGAGCAGTACTTC.

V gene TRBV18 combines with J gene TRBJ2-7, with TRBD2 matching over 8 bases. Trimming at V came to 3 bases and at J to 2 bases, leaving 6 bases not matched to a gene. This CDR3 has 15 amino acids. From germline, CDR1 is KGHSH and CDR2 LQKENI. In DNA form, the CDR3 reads TGTGCCAGCTCACCGGTCGGACTAGCAACCTACGAGCAGTACTTC. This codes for CASSPVGLATYEQYF.

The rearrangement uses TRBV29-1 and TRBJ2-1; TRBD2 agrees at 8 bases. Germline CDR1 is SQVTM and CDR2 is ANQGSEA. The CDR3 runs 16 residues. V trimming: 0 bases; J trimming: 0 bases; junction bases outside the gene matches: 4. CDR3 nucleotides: TGCAGCGTTGAAGAAGGTCGGGGGGGCTCCTACAATGAGCAGTTCTTC. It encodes CSVEEGRGGSYNEQFF.

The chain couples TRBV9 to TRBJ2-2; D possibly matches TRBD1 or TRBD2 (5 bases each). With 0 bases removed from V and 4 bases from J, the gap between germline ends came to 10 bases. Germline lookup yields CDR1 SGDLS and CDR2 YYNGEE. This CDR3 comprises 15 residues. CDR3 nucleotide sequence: TGTGCCAGCAGCGTAGATACGGGGACCACCGGGGAGCTGTTTTTT. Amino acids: CASSVDTGTTGELFF.

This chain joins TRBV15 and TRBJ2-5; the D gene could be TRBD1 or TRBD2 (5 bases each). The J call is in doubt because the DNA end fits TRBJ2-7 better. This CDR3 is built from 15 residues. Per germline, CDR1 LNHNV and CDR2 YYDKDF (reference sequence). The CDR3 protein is CATSRDTGTIYEQYF. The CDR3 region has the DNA TGTGCCACCAGCAGAGATACCGGGACCATCTACGAGCAGTACTTC.

This CDR3 reads CASSFRGQSGELFF. The CDR3 DNA reads as TGTGCCAGCAGCTTCAGGGGGCAGTCCGGGGAGCTGTTTTTT. The rearrangement uses TRBV11-3 and TRBJ2-2, with 8 bases fitting TRBD1. Looked up from germline, CDR1 is SGHNT and CDR2 is YENEEA. There are 14 residues in the CDR3. J was trimmed by 6 bases and V by 3 bases; bases with no gene match: 3.

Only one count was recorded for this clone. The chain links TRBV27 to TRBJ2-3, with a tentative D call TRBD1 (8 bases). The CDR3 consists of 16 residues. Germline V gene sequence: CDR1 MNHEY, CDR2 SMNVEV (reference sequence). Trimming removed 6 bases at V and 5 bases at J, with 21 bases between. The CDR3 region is CASSPYRGGPQDTQYF. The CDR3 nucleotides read TGTGCCAGCAGCCCATACAGGGGGGGGCCACAAGATACGCAGTATTTT.

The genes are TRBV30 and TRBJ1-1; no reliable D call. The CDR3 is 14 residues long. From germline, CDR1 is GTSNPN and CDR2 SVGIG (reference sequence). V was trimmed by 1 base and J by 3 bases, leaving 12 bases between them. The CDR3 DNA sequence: TGTGCCTGGAGTGAGCACATCAGTGACACTGAAGCTTTCTTT. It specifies CAWSEHISDTEAFF.

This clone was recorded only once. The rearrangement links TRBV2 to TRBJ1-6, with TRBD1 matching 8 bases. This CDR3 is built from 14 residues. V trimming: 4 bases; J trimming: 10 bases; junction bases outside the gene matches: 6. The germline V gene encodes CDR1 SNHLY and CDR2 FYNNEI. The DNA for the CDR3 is TGTGCCAGCAGTGTGGAGACAGGGGAATCACCCCTCCACTTT. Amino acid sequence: CASSVETGESPLHF. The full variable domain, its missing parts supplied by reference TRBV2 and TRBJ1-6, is EPEVTQTPSHQVTQMGQEVILRCVPISNHLYFYWYRQILGQKVEFLVSFYNNEISEKSEIFDDQFSVERPDGSNFTLKIRSTKLEDSAMYFCASSVETGESPLHFGNGTRLTVT.

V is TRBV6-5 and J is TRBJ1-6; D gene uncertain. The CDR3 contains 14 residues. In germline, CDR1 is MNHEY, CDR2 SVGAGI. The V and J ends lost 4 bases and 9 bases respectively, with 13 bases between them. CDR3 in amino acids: CASSSGRATSPLHF. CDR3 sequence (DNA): TGTGCCAGCAGTTCCGGCCGAGCCACTTCACCCCTCCACTTT.

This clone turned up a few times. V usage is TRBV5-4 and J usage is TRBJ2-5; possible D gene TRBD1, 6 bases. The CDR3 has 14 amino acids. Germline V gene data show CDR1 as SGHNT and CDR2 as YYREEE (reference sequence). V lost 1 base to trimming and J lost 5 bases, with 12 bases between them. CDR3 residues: CASSLTGQGETQYF. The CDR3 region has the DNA TGTGCCAGCAGCTTGACCGGGCAGGGGGAGACCCAGTACTTC.

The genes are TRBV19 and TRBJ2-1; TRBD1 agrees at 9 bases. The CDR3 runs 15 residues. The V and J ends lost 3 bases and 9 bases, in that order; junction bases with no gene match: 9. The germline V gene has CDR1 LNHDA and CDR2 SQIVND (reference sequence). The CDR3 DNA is TGTGCCAGTAGTATGGGGGGACAGGGTTATGGTGAGCAGTTCTTC. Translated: CASSMGGQGYGEQFF.

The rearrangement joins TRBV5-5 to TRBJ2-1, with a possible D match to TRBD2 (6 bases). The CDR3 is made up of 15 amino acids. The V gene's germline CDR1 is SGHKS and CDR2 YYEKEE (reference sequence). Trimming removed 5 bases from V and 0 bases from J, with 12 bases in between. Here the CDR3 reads CASSTSRSSYNEQFF. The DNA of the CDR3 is TGTGCCAGCAGTACTAGCCGCAGCTCCTACAATGAGCAGTTCTTC.